The source of this TCR beta chain is a study of T cell changes during pregnancy in multiple sclerosis. The CDR3 totals 15 residues. Germline V CDR1 and CDR2: MNHEY, SMNVEV (reference sequence). This clone was counted a single time. Sequence at one end of the junction differs from germline and may be a read error. Assay: immunoSEQ multiplex PCR; the TCRdb copy retains only in-frame clones and omits some. The sample comprises 40,000 or so clones, approximately 91% of which are singletons, and roughly 4% rests with the top ten. Sequencing used CD8+ T cells from peripheral blood mononuclear cells, obtained in the first trimester of pregnancy. This sequence was found in a female donor with multiple sclerosis, enrolled in a pregnancy study. The gene calls are TRBV27 and TRBJ2-7; the D is unclear. The CDR3 DNA reads as TGTGCCAGCAGTATATCATACTCTCGCTCCTACGAGCAGTACTTC. Amino acid sequence: CASSISYSRSYEQYF.